The 27 T cell receptor beta chains given below trace back to one sample, sequenced in a study of CD8 T cells in ankylosing spondylitis. TCRdb ran MiXCR on the 5' RACE reads and lists one entry per CDR3 protein. Of about 44,000 distinct CDR3 sequences listed, about 10% were seen once; the top ten hold about 1.4%. Sequencing used blood, either unsorted or a sorted T cell fraction (not recorded which). These receptors all come from a male donor with ankylosing spondylitis or in good health (not recorded which).

This chain links TRBV7-9 with TRBJ2-2; 7 bases are shared with TRBD1. V was pared by 5 bases and J by 3 bases, with 6 bases of the junction left unmatched. Germline V CDR1 and CDR2: SEHNR, FQNEAQ (reference sequence). The CDR3 is 15 amino acids. The CDR3: CASSEMGTDTGELFF. For the CDR3, the DNA is TGTGCCAGCAGCGAGATGGGGACAGACACCGGGGAGCTGTTTTTT. The full variable domain, with the rest looked up from reference TRBV7-9 and TRBJ2-2, is DTGVSQNPRHKITKRGQNVTFRCDPISEHNRLYWYRQTLGQGPEFLTYFQNEAQLEKSRLLSDRFSAERPKGSFSTLEIQRTEQGDSAMYLCASSEMGTDTGELFFGEGSRLTVL.

V usage is TRBV7-9 and J usage is TRBJ2-3; D uncertain. The germline gives CDR1 SEHNR, CDR2 FQNEAQ (reference sequence). The V end was cut by 5 bases, the J end by 5 bases, with 8 bases between. There are 12 residues in the CDR3. CDR3 nucleotide sequence: TGTGCCAGCAGCCCCTTTCGAGATACGCAGTATTTT. It translates to CASSPFRDTQYF. Variable domain in full (rest from reference TRBV7-9 and TRBJ2-3): DTGVSQNPRHKITKRGQNVTFRCDPISEHNRLYWYRQTLGQGPEFLTYFQNEAQLEKSRLLSDRFSAERPKGSFSTLEIQRTEQGDSAMYLCASSPFRDTQYFGPGTRLTVL.

This clonotype has ten or more counts. The rearrangement uses TRBV2 and TRBJ2-7; D is ambiguous. The CDR3 has 12 amino acids. In germline, CDR1 is SNHLY, CDR2 FYNNEI. V lost 6 bases and J 0 bases, leaving 6 bases between the germline ends. CDR3 coding DNA: TGTGCCAGCAGCTATACCTCCTACGAGCAGTACTTC. Protein sequence: CASSYTSYEQYF.

This clonotype occurred many times. The chain combines TRBV10-3 with TRBJ2-1; TRBD2 matches at 12 bases. This CDR3 comprises 14 residues. Unmatched junction bases numbered 5, after V lost 7 bases and J lost 7 bases. Germline CDR1 and CDR2: ENHRY and SYGVKD. The CDR3 nucleotides read TGTGCCATCAACGGACTAGCGGGGATGAATGAGCAGTTCTTC. Encoded protein: CAINGLAGMNEQFF.

This clonotype was counted many times. V gene TRBV5-1 combines with J gene TRBJ2-7, with D unclear. V dropped 3 bases and J dropped 5 bases, with 9 bases sitting between them. Germline V gene lookup returns CDR1 SGHRS and CDR2 YFSETQ. The CDR3 length is 12 residues. The CDR3 is CASSSPTDEQYF. As DNA, the CDR3 is TGCGCCAGCAGCTCCCCGACGGACGAGCAGTACTTC.

This clonotype was seen ten or more times. This chain links TRBV20-1 with TRBJ2-2, with TRBD2 as a possible D gene (7 bases). CDR1 and CDR2 (germline): DFQATT, SNEGSKA (reference sequence). V was trimmed by 0 bases and J by 4 bases, leaving 21 bases between them. This CDR3 has 18 amino acids. CDR3 bases: TGCAGTGCTAGAGATCCTTACCTGGGGGGGGCCGGCACCGGGGAGCTGTTTTTT. Residues: CSARDPYLGGAGTGELFF.

This clonotype has ten or more counts. The J gene is TRBJ2-3, the V gene TRBV21-1; the DNA was not used to check the table's D call, TRBD1. TRBV21-1 is given as a pseudogene. CDR3 length equals 16 residues. CDR3 coding DNA: TGTGCCAGCAGCAGGGGACCCGGCTCCCCAGCAGATACGCAGTATTTT. Translating it yields CASSRGPGSPADTQYF.

Many counts were recorded for this clonotype. The chain links TRBV5-1 to TRBJ2-1; 8 bases are shared with TRBD2. CDR3 size: 13 residues. V lost 4 bases to trimming and J lost 7 bases; unmatched junction nucleotides: 4. Germline assignment: CDR1 SGHRS and CDR2 YFSETQ. This chain's CDR3 is CASSPVAGNEQFF. DNA for the CDR3: TGCGCCAGCAGCCCGGTAGCGGGGAATGAGCAGTTCTTC.

This chain connects TRBV7-9 to TRBJ2-1; no firm D call. Germline-derived CDR1 and CDR2 are SEHNR and FQNEAQ (reference sequence). The CDR3 runs to 15 residues. Trimming shortened V by 2 bases and J by 0 bases, and 8 bases separated the two germline ends. The CDR3 bases are TGTGCCAGCAGCTTATCAGAGAGCTCCTACAATGAGCAGTTCTTC. Protein: CASSLSESSYNEQFF.

This clonotype was seen at least ten times. The genes are TRBV5-1 and TRBJ2-3; tentative D call: TRBD1 (5 bases). V was clipped by 0 bases and J by 4 bases, with 9 bases between them. CDR1 and CDR2 (germline): SGHRS, YFSETQ. There are 14 residues in the CDR3. CDR3 region: CASSLEGFADTQYF. CDR3 DNA: TGCGCCAGCAGCTTGGAGGGGTTCGCAGATACGCAGTATTTT.

The chain employs TRBV20-1 and TRBJ2-7; unclear D gene. The CDR3 has 11 residues. The ends were cut back, 3 bases at V and 5 bases at J, with 8 bases in the middle. CDR1 is DFQATT, CDR2 SNEGSKA, per germline (reference sequence). The CDR3 DNA reads TGCAGTGCTAGTGGTGTTGACGAGCAGTACTTC. It specifies CSASGVDEQYF.

This clonotype was detected many times. The rearrangement links TRBV6-2 or TRBV6-3 to TRBJ2-1; D is undetermined. V shed 6 bases and J shed 9 bases, with 15 bases lying between them. Germline V gene sequence: CDR1 MNHEY, CDR2 SVGEGT. CDR3 size: 13 residues. In DNA form, the CDR3 reads TGTGCCAGCAGCTTAAGGGTTCCTCCTGAGCAGTTCTTC. As protein: CASSLRVPPEQFF.

This clonotype was recorded a few times. V gene TRBV6-5 combines with J gene TRBJ1-2; D gene unclear. CDR3 size: 15 residues. V gave up 0 bases and J gave up 5 bases, with 13 bases separating them. Per the germline V gene, CDR1 is MNHEY and CDR2 is SVGAGI. Here the CDR3 reads CASSYSITALYGYTF. For the CDR3, the DNA is TGTGCCAGCAGTTACTCGATCACAGCCCTATATGGCTACACCTTC.

Judged by abundance, this clonotype is medium-sized. The chain recombines TRBV29-1 with TRBJ2-3; D is unresolved. The CDR3 sequence is 13 residues long. V gave up 3 bases and J gave up 6 bases, with 13 bases separating them. Germline CDR1 and CDR2: SQVTM and ANQGSEA. DNA for the CDR3: TGCAGCGTTGACGGTGGCATGGGGGATACGCAGTATTTT. It yields the protein CSVDGGMGDTQYF.

This clonotype came up many times. The chain couples TRBV20-1 to TRBJ1-3, with 8 positions matching TRBD1. Germline-derived CDR1 and CDR2 are DFQATT and SNEGSKA (reference sequence). The CDR3 is 17 amino acids. Trimming at V came to 0 bases and at J to 2 bases, leaving 9 bases not matched to a gene. CDR3: CSAREPWGQVAGNTIYF. DNA of the CDR3: TGCAGTGCTAGAGAGCCATGGGGACAGGTGGCTGGAAACACCATATATTTT.

The chain combines TRBV27 with TRBJ2-1; 8 positions agree with TRBD2. The CDR3 is made up of 14 amino acids. Germline CDR1 reads MNHEY; CDR2 reads SMNVEV (reference sequence). Losses at the gene ends were 10 bases for V and 7 bases for J; bases not matched to a gene: 12. CDR3 in DNA: TGTGCCACCTACTCTTGGGCGGGGGGTAATGAGCAGTTCTTC. Encoded protein: CATYSWAGGNEQFF.

The gene calls are TRBV2 and TRBJ2-3; D gene ambiguous. The CDR3 length is 13 residues. V dropped 3 bases and J dropped 1 base, with 5 bases sitting between them. Germline V CDR1 and CDR2: SNHLY, FYNNEI. The CDR3 DNA follows: TGTGCCAGCAGTGAGGTCGGCACAGATACGCAGTATTTT. Translation gives CASSEVGTDTQYF.

This clonotype has a count of ten or more. This rearrangement joins TRBV5-1 to TRBJ2-2; D uncertain. Trimming left V 2 bases short and J 5 bases short, with 7 bases between. This CDR3 has 13 residues. CDR1 and CDR2 (germline): SGHRS, YFSETQ. CDR3 region: CASSFEWTGELFF. The CDR3, as DNA: TGCGCCAGCAGCTTTGAGTGGACCGGGGAGCTGTTTTTT.

This clonotype was observed once. The chain recombines TRBV7-9 with TRBJ2-7; D is perhaps TRBD2 (6 bases). V was trimmed by 5 bases and J by 5 bases, leaving 19 bases between them. The CDR3 is 15 residues long. CDR1 and CDR2 (germline): SEHNR, FQNEAQ (reference sequence). The CDR3: CASSHFGTGSHEQYF. The CDR3 nucleotides read TGTGCCAGCAGCCATTTCGGGACTGGATCCCACGAGCAGTACTTC.

This chain joins TRBV28 and TRBJ2-3, with 10 positions matching TRBD1. The CDR3 runs 17 residues. The V segment lost 4 bases and the J segment 4 bases; nucleotides outside the gene matches: 11. Germline assignment: CDR1 MDHEN and CDR2 SYDVKM. CDR3 in amino acids: CASSSPGQGTLPDTQYF. Here the CDR3 DNA reads TGTGCCAGCAGTTCCCCGGGACAGGGGACCTTACCAGATACGCAGTATTTT.

This clonotype was recorded many times. V is TRBV20-1 and J is TRBJ1-1; possibly TRBD1 for D (5 bases). Trimming shortened V by 0 bases and J by 10 bases, and 24 bases separated the two germline ends. This CDR3 contains 16 residues. Germline CDR1 reads DFQATT; CDR2 reads SNEGSKA (reference sequence). DNA for the CDR3: TGCAGTGCTAGAGATTTGGGGAGGGGCGGGCAAAGTGGAGCTTTCTTT. Protein product: CSARDLGRGGQSGAFF.

The sample holds many counts of this clonotype. The chain combines TRBV28 with TRBJ2-5, with D possibly matching TRBD2 (6 bases). The CDR3 runs to 18 residues. Per germline, CDR1 MDHEN and CDR2 SYDVKM. The V end lost 2 bases, the J end lost 5 bases, and 24 bases lay between the germline ends. CDR3 nucleotide sequence: TGTGCCAGCAGTTTACAACAACCCGGGAAAAATGCGGGGGAGACCCAGTACTTC. Translating it yields CASSLQQPGKNAGETQYF.

CDR3 region: CAISESGGSTDTQYF. The CDR3 region has the DNA TGTGCCATCAGTGAGTCGGGGGGGAGCACAGATACGCAGTATTTT. The chain is built from TRBV10-3 and TRBJ2-3, with 7 positions matching TRBD2. Losses at the gene ends were 0 bases for V and 0 bases for J; bases not matched to a gene: 0. The CDR3 extends over 15 amino acids. Germline-derived CDR1 and CDR2 are ENHRY and SYGVKD.

This clonotype has a count of ten or more. The chain uses TRBV5-1 and TRBJ1-1; D call uncertain. The CDR3 is made up of 14 amino acids. V was trimmed by 1 base and J by 10 bases, leaving 17 bases between them. Germline V gene data show CDR1 as SGHRS and CDR2 as YFSETQ. CDR3 loop: CASSLNREHLRAFF. CDR3 nucleotide sequence: TGCGCCAGCAGCTTGAACCGGGAACACCTCAGAGCTTTCTTT.

This clonotype was picked up many times. The J gene is TRBJ2-3, the V gene TRBV20-1; TRBD2 agrees at 7 bases. Germline V gene data show CDR1 as DFQATT and CDR2 as SNEGSKA (reference sequence). The CDR3 is 12 amino acids. The ends lost 0 bases at V and 12 bases at J; junction bases unmatched: 6. CDR3 nucleotides: TGCAGTGCTAGAGATCCGGGCGGGGGACAGTATTTT. Its translation: CSARDPGGGQYF.

This clonotype was detected many times. The chain joins TRBV29-1 to TRBJ1-1; tentatively, D is TRBD1 (5 bases). The CDR3 runs 13 residues. Germline assignment: CDR1 SQVTM and CDR2 ANQGSEA. Trimming removed 5 bases from V and 0 bases from J, with 10 bases in between. CDR3 in DNA: TGCAGCGTTTCAGACAGTATGAACACTGAAGCTTTCTTT. Protein: CSVSDSMNTEAFF.

This clonotype was detected only a few times. The genes are TRBV12-3 or TRBV12-4 and TRBJ1-1; D gene uncertain. The V end lost 1 base, the J end lost 9 bases, and 12 bases lay between the germline ends. The length of the CDR3 is 13 residues. CDR3 loop: CASSLVGRVQAFF. The DNA for the CDR3 is TGTGCCAGCAGTTTAGTCGGGAGGGTCCAAGCTTTCTTT.